The clone carrying this T cell receptor beta chain was seen only a few times. The data were taken from a study of blood T cell repertoires in COVID-19. In the study overall: Material from acute and convalescent COVID-19 was sourced from the United States, Italy and Spain.

Germline V gives CDR1 SNHLY, CDR2 FYNNEI. The CDR3 extends over 15 amino acids. V was pared by 2 bases and J by 0 bases, with 8 bases between. Methods used by the authors: How many nucleated cells were present was estimated from reference gene primer amplification. The protocol was immunoSEQ multiplex PCR, while the TCRdb copy is restricted to in-frame clones and leaves out a portion. That table furnishes V, J and clone size, whereas the DNA furnished D and trimming. This table holds approximately 290,000 clones, around 85% found once. Self-reported history from a screening survey and questionnaire set each donor's cohort. Among Cohort 3 donors, those recovered had two negative PCRs, clearance, or symptom resolution.

The sequenced sample consisted of PBMCs or T cells enriched from blood (not recorded which). This rearrangement joins TRBV2 to TRBJ1-5; D not resolved. This clonotype was sampled from a woman aged 25 to 39 who had recovered from COVID-19. CDR3 sequence reads: CASSESSVSNQPQHF. The CDR3 DNA reads TGTGCCAGCAGTGAATCGTCGGTTAGCAATCAGCCCCAGCATTTT. Full variable domain (rest looked up from reference TRBV2 and TRBJ1-5): EPEVTQTPSHQVTQMGQEVILRCVPISNHLYFYWYRQILGQKVEFLVSFYNNEISEKSEIFDDQFSVERPDGSNFTLKIRSTKLEDSAMYFCASSESSVSNQPQHFGDGTRLSIL.